The 30 T cell receptor beta chains below come from one sample, sequenced in a study of blood T cell repertoires in COVID-19. Clones were read by immunoSEQ multiplex PCR, and TCRdb kept only the in-frame ones, dropping some. The table records about 100,000 clones, roughly 86% of them present only once. The sample taken for sequencing was peripheral blood. The receptors originated from a woman aged 55-70 years with acute or convalescent COVID-19.

The V and J genes are TRBV19 and TRBJ2-1, with 7 bases identical to TRBD2. Germline lookup yields CDR1 LNHDA and CDR2 SQIVND (reference sequence). The CDR3 runs 16 residues. V lost 4 bases to trimming and J lost 9 bases; unmatched junction nucleotides: 15. The CDR3 nucleotides are TGTGCCAGTAGTACCCTTTTGGCGGGAGCCAAGGGTGAGCAGTTCTTC. Amino acids: CASSTLLAGAKGEQFF.

The V call is TRBV28, the J call TRBJ2-1; 9 bases line up with TRBD2. Germline V gene lookup returns CDR1 MDHEN and CDR2 SYDVKM. V lost 3 bases, J lost 11 bases, and 5 bases stayed unmatched. The CDR3 covers 13 residues. The CDR3 nucleotides read TGTGCCAGCAGTTTTTTCAGCGGGAGGCAGCAGTTCTTC. It encodes CASSFFSGRQQFF.

This clone was detected once. The V call is TRBV4-2, the J call TRBJ2-3, with D possibly TRBD2 on 6 matching bases. V was clipped by 0 bases and J by 1 base, with 8 bases between them. This CDR3 contains 15 residues. Germline loops: CDR1 LGHNA, CDR2 YNFKEQ. Here the CDR3 reads CASSQERRGTDTQYF. CDR3 nucleotide sequence: TGTGCCAGCAGCCAAGAACGGAGGGGCACAGATACGCAGTATTTT.

V gene TRBV19 combines with J gene TRBJ2-2; D is perhaps TRBD2 (7 bases). Germline V lookup: CDR1 LNHDA, CDR2 SQIVND (reference sequence). Trimming cost V 4 bases and J 1 base, with 13 bases left between them. The CDR3 consists of 16 residues. The CDR3 sequence: CASSTRGALNTGELFF. As DNA, the CDR3 is TGTGCCAGTAGTACCCGGGGGGCCCTGAACACCGGGGAGCTGTTTTTT.

V gene TRBV7-2 combines with J gene TRBJ1-1; D possibly corresponds to TRBD1 (6 bases). The CDR3 length is 15 residues. Trimming shortened V by 1 base and J by 0 bases, and 9 bases separated the two germline ends. From germline, CDR1 is SGHTA and CDR2 FQGNSA. CDR3 DNA: TGTGCCAGCAGCTTAGGTGGGGGCCTGAACACTGAAGCTTTCTTT. Its translation is CASSLGGGLNTEAFF.

This sequence joins TRBV28 and TRBJ2-3, with 8 bases that match TRBD2. CDR1 is MDHEN and CDR2 is SYDVKM in the germline V gene. This CDR3 is 15 amino acids long. The junction had 7 bases not matched to a gene; V was cut back by 7 bases and J by 1 base. This CDR3 is CASNTLTSGTDTQYF. The CDR3 DNA is TGTGCCAGCAATACCCTGACTAGCGGCACAGATACGCAGTATTTT.

This chain connects TRBV10-3 to TRBJ1-6, with D possibly TRBD1 on 5 matching bases. The CDR3 loop spans 14 amino acids. Germline V CDR1 and CDR2: ENHRY, SYGVKD. Trimming took off 11 bases at V and 12 bases at J, with 23 bases between the two ends. The CDR3 DNA is TGTGCCCTCTCCGACAGCGCCCAATATGGACCCCTCCACTTT. Amino acid sequence: CALSDSAQYGPLHF.

V is TRBV6-1 and J is TRBJ1-1; D is possibly TRBD1 (6 bases). The CDR3 runs to 13 residues. V was clipped by 2 bases and J by 8 bases, with 12 bases between them. Looked up from germline, CDR1 is MNHNS and CDR2 is SASEGT. The CDR3 is CASSEQTTGEAFF. In DNA, the CDR3 is TGTGCCAGCAGTGAACAGACAACAGGGGAAGCTTTCTTT.

The V and J genes are TRBV30 and TRBJ1-1; no clear D gene. This CDR3 has 13 amino acids. With 0 bases removed from V and 1 base from J, the gap between germline ends came to 6 bases. Germline CDR1 reads GTSNPN; CDR2 reads SVGIG (reference sequence). CDR3 coding DNA: TGTGCCTGGAGTGTATATAAGAACACTGAAGCTTTCTTT. The encoded protein is CAWSVYKNTEAFF.

The chain links TRBV20-1 to TRBJ2-1, with TRBD2 identical over 10 bases. Trimming took 3 bases from V and 4 from J; bases not matched to a gene: 3. CDR3 length: 14 residues. Looked up from germline, CDR1 is DFQATT and CDR2 is SNEGSKA (reference sequence). This chain's CDR3 is CSASLAGAYNEQFF. The CDR3 DNA is TGCAGTGCTAGTCTAGCGGGAGCTTACAATGAGCAGTTCTTC.

This chain links TRBV5-6 with TRBJ1-4, with 11 bases aligning to TRBD1. The J segment lost 7 bases and the V segment lost 2 bases, leaving 1 base of the junction unmatched. The CDR3 covers 14 residues. Germline CDR1 SGHDT, CDR2 YYEEEE. CDR3 sequence reads: CASSFGTGGEKLFF. DNA for the CDR3: TGTGCCAGCAGCTTCGGGACAGGGGGTGAAAAACTGTTTTTT. The full variable domain, rest sourced from reference TRBV5-6 and TRBJ1-4, is DAGVTQSPTHLIKTRGQQVTLRCSPKSGHDTVSWYQQALGQGPQFIFQYYEEEERQRGNFPDRFSGHQFPNYSSELNVNALLLGDSALYLCASSFGTGGEKLFFGSGTQLSVL.

The chain combines TRBV18 with TRBJ1-5, with TRBD1 matching 8 bases. From germline, CDR1 is KGHSH and CDR2 LQKENI. CDR3 size: 14 residues. Unmatched junction bases numbered 3, after V lost 6 bases and J lost 2 bases. The CDR3 is CASSQGAGNQPQHF. CDR3 bases: TGTGCCAGCTCCCAGGGGGCAGGCAATCAGCCCCAGCATTTT.

This chain connects TRBV5-1 to TRBJ1-2; TRBD1 matches at 9 bases. V lost 4 bases and J lost 6; bases outside the gene matches: 13. CDR1 is SGHRS and CDR2 is YFSETQ in the germline V gene. The length of the CDR3 is 16 residues. CDR3 in amino acids: CASSLSSPRTGDGYTF. Written as DNA, the CDR3 is TGCGCCAGCAGCCTCAGCTCCCCCCGGACAGGGGATGGCTACACCTTC.

V is TRBV20-1 and J is TRBJ1-1; D unclear. The germline V and J ends were trimmed by 6 bases and 10 bases, with 12 bases remaining between them. From germline, CDR1 is DFQATT and CDR2 SNEGSKA (reference sequence). This CDR3 has 10 residues. The CDR3 is CSAYSEGAFF. In DNA form, the CDR3 reads TGCAGTGCGTATTCCGAGGGAGCTTTCTTT.

The chain combines TRBV10-1 with TRBJ1-2; D may be TRBD1 (6 bases). The V end was cut by 2 bases, the J end by 3 bases, with 7 bases between. Germline V gene data show CDR1 as WNHNN and CDR2 as SYGVQD (reference sequence). CDR3 length equals 13 residues. CDR3 sequence reads: CASSEDRYYGYTF. Here the CDR3 DNA reads TGCGCCAGCAGTGAGGACAGGTACTATGGCTACACCTTC.

This sequence joins TRBV4-1 and TRBJ2-1; TRBD2 matches at 9 bases. CDR3 length: 16 amino acids. Germline V gives CDR1 MGHRA, CDR2 YSYEKL. The J segment lost 8 bases and the V segment lost 0 bases, leaving 8 bases of the junction unmatched. The CDR3 spells CASSQDSGRAPDEQFF. The CDR3 bases are TGCGCCAGCAGCCAAGATAGCGGGAGAGCACCGGATGAGCAGTTCTTC.

The chain employs TRBV4-1 and TRBJ2-1, with TRBD2 identical over 8 bases. After removal of 4 bases from V and 2 bases from J, the junction contained 1 base not matched to a gene. Germline CDR1 is MGHRA and CDR2 is YSYEKL. The CDR3 loop spans 14 amino acids. The DNA of the CDR3 is TGCGCCAGCAGCCTTAGCGGGACCTACAATGAGCAGTTCTTC. It specifies CASSLSGTYNEQFF.

This clone was seen a single time. The chain recombines TRBV30 with TRBJ1-3; TRBD1 might be the D (5 bases). Germline values: CDR1 GTSNPN, CDR2 SVGIG (reference sequence). V dropped 2 bases and J dropped 7 bases, with 18 bases sitting between them. The CDR3 is 15 amino acids. The CDR3 region has the DNA TGTGCCTGGAGTAGTGGGTCAGGGAACATTAACACCATATATTTT. Translation gives CAWSSGSGNINTIYF.

The V and J genes are TRBV24-1 and TRBJ1-1, with D possibly TRBD1 on 6 matching bases. Germline-derived CDR1 and CDR2 are KGHDR and SFDVKD. Trimming removed 7 bases at V and 3 bases at J, with 11 bases between. The CDR3 is 13 amino acids. This CDR3 is CATRGDTYTEAFF. The CDR3, as DNA: TGTGCCACCAGGGGGGACACCTACACTGAAGCTTTCTTT.

The chain couples TRBV5-4 to TRBJ2-1; D remains unclear. The V gene's germline CDR1 is SGHNT and CDR2 YYREEE (reference sequence). The germline V and J ends were trimmed by 3 bases and 0 bases, with 10 bases remaining between them. CDR3 size: 15 residues. The CDR3 region has the DNA TGTGCCAGCAGCTCTGCTTTGAGCTCCTACAATGAGCAGTTCTTC. This sequence encodes CASSSALSSYNEQFF.

This clone has a single count. The rearrangement joins TRBV9 to TRBJ2-3; TRBD2 aligns across 7 bases. Germline CDR1 SGDLS, CDR2 YYNGEE. The V and J ends lost 3 bases and 2 bases, in that order; junction bases with no gene match: 9. The CDR3 length is 16 residues. The CDR3 region has the DNA TGTGCCAGCAGCGCCCGTGGGGGAGGGTACACAGATACGCAGTATTTT. Translation: CASSARGGGYTDTQYF.

The chain combines TRBV5-6 with TRBJ1-1; D perhaps matches TRBD1 (5 bases). Trimming cost V 4 bases and J 6 bases, with 13 bases left between them. The CDR3 is made up of 13 amino acids. Germline values: CDR1 SGHDT, CDR2 YYEEEE. CDR3 nucleotide sequence: TGTGCCAGCAGCCGGGAGGGGCTGGCTGAAGCTTTCTTT. Translation gives CASSREGLAEAFF.

V usage is TRBV5-1 and J usage is TRBJ2-3, with D perhaps TRBD1 (5 bases). This CDR3 region has 15 residues. Germline CDR1 SGHRS, CDR2 YFSETQ. V lost 4 bases to trimming and J lost 2 bases, with 14 bases between them. The CDR3 reads CASSPDRTATDTQYF. CDR3 DNA: TGCGCCAGCAGCCCCGACAGAACCGCCACAGATACGCAGTATTTT. Based on the CDR3 plus reference TRBV5-1 and TRBJ2-3, the full variable domain is KAGVTQTPRYLIKTRGQQVTLSCSPISGHRSVSWYQQTPGQGLQFLFEYFSETQRNKGNFPGRFSGRQFSNSRSEMNVSTLELGDSALYLCASSPDRTATDTQYFGPGTRLTVL.

The V call is TRBV6-6, the J call TRBJ2-7; a weak D match, TRBD1 (7 bases). V was shortened by 7 bases and J by 4 bases, with 17 bases between the two germline ends. In germline, CDR1 is MNHNY, CDR2 SVGAGI (reference sequence). CDR3 length: 14 amino acids. For the CDR3, the DNA is TGTGCCAGCAATCACAGGGGAGGTGAATACGAGCAGTACGTC. It is translated as CASNHRGGEYEQYV.

This clone appeared a few times. V usage is TRBV2 and J usage is TRBJ1-1, with D unresolved. This CDR3 region has 14 residues. V was pared by 2 bases and J by 4 bases, with 11 bases between. Germline V lookup: CDR1 SNHLY, CDR2 FYNNEI. The CDR3 here is CASSESLPGTEAFF. The CDR3 coding sequence is TGTGCCAGCAGTGAATCCCTCCCGGGCACTGAAGCTTTCTTT.

This chain links TRBV10-2 with TRBJ1-2; 10 nucleotides match TRBD1. This CDR3 contains 15 residues. J was trimmed by 6 bases and V by 0 bases; bases with no gene match: 4. Germline CDR1 WSHSY, CDR2 SAAADI. The CDR3 nucleotides read TGCGCCAGCAGTGAGTCGAGACAGGGGGCTAATGGCTACACCTTC. This translates into CASSESRQGANGYTF.

V is TRBV7-2 and J is TRBJ1-2; TRBD1 aligns across 7 bases. Germline V gene sequence: CDR1 SGHTA, CDR2 FQGNSA. The CDR3 is made up of 15 amino acids. V was clipped by 0 bases and J by 4 bases; unmatched bases: 5. The CDR3 loop reads CASSLAGQTFYGYTF. In DNA form, the CDR3 reads TGTGCCAGCAGCTTAGCGGGACAGACCTTCTATGGCTACACCTTC.

The chain is built from TRBV7-8 and TRBJ2-7; TRBD2 matches at 8 bases. This CDR3 spans 14 amino acids. With V trimmed by 2 bases and J by 5 bases, 5 bases remained unmatched. Looked up from germline, CDR1 is SGHVS and CDR2 is FQNEAQ. The CDR3 sequence is CASSLSGTRDEQYV. The CDR3 bases are TGTGCCAGCAGCTTATCCGGGACTAGGGACGAGCAGTACGTC.

This clone appeared a few times. The V gene is TRBV27, the J gene TRBJ2-1; 13 nucleotides match TRBD2. Losses at the gene ends were 5 bases for V and 8 bases for J; bases not matched to a gene: 6. This CDR3 region has 15 residues. The germline gives CDR1 MNHEY, CDR2 SMNVEV (reference sequence). For the CDR3, the DNA is TGTGCCAGCAGTCAGGGACTAGCGGGAAGCGATGAGCAGTTCTTC. Amino acid sequence: CASSQGLAGSDEQFF.

The chain recombines TRBV7-9 with TRBJ1-4; 7 bases fit TRBD1. This CDR3 is 16 amino acids long. Germline CDR1 and CDR2: SEHNR and FQNEAQ (reference sequence). V lost 5 bases to trimming and J lost 1 base; unmatched junction nucleotides: 7. CDR3 nucleotides: TGTGCCAGCAGCCCTACAGGGGTAGGAACTAATGAAAAACTGTTTTTT. Residues: CASSPTGVGTNEKLFF.